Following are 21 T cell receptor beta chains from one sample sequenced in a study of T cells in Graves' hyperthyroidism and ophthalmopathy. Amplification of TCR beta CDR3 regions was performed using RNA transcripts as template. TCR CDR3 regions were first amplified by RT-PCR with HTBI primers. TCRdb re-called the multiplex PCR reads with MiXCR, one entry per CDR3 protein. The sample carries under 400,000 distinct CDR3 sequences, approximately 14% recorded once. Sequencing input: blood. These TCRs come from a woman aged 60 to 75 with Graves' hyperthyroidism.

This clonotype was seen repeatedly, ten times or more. CDR3 region: CASRDESTREQFF. The CDR3 DNA is TGTGCCAGCAGGGACGAGTCTACAAGGGAGCAGTTCTTC. The gene calls are TRBV11-3 and TRBJ2-1; D gene ambiguous. This CDR3 has 13 amino acids. From germline, CDR1 is SGHNT and CDR2 YENEEA. Trimming took 6 bases from V and 10 from J, leaving 16 bases between them.

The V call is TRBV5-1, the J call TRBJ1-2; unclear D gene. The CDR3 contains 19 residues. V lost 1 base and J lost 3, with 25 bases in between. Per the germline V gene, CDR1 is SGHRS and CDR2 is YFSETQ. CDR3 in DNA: TGCGCCAGCAGCTTGAGAGGCTCGGCAAGGGTCATGACTTACTATGGCTACACCTTC. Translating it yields CASSLRGSARVMTYYGYTF.

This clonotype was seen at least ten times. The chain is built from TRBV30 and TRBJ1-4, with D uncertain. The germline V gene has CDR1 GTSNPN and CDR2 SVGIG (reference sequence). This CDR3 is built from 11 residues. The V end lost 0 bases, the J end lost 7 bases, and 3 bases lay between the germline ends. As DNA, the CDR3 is TGTGCCTGGAGTGTACGTGAAAAACTGTTTTTT. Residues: CAWSVREKLFF.

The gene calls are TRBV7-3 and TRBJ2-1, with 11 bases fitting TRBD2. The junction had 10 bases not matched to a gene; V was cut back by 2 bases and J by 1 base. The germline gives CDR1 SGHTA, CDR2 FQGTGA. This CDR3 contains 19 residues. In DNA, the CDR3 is TGTGCCAGCAGCTTATACTCTAGCGGGAGGCTACATTCCTACAATGAGCAGTTCTTC. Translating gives CASSLYSSGRLHSYNEQFF.

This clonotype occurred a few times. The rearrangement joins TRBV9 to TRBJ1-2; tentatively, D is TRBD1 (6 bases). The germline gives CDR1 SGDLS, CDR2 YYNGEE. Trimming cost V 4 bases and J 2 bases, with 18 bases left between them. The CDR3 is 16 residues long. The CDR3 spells CASSSPLRTANYGYTF. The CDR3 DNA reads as TGTGCCAGCAGCTCCCCTCTACGGACAGCAAACTATGGCTACACCTTC.

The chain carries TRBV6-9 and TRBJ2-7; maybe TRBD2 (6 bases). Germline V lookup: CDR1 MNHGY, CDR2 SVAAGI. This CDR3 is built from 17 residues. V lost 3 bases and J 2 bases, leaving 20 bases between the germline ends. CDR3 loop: CASSYKAVSGGPYEQYF. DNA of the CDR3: TGTGCCAGCAGTTACAAAGCGGTTAGCGGCGGGCCCTACGAGCAGTACTTC.

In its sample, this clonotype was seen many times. CDR3 bases: TGTGCCAGCAGCTTCGGCAGGGTCTACAATGAGCAGTTCTTC. It yields the protein CASSFGRVYNEQFF. The gene calls are TRBV7-9 and TRBJ2-1; a weak D match, TRBD1 (5 bases). The CDR3 totals 14 residues. Germline CDR1 is SEHNR and CDR2 is FQNEAQ (reference sequence). Trimming cost V 3 bases and J 3 bases, with 9 bases left between them. Filled out from reference TRBV7-9 and TRBJ2-1, the complete variable domain reads DTGVSQNPRHKITKRGQNVTFRCDPISEHNRLYWYRQTLGQGPEFLTYFQNEAQLEKSRLLSDRFSAERPKGSFSTLEIQRTEQGDSAMYLCASSFGRVYNEQFFGPGTRLTVL.

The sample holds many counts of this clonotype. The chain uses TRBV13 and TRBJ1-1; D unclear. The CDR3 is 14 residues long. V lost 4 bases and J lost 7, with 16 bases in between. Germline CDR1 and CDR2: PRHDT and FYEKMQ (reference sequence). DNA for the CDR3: TGTGCCAGCAGCTCGGACGGACGGACCGGTGAAGCTTTCTTT. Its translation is CASSSDGRTGEAFF.

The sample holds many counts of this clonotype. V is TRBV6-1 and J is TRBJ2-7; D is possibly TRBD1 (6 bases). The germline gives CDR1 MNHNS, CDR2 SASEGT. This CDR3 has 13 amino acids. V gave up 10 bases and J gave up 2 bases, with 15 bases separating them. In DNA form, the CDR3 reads TGTGCCACCCAGGGGACGGAGACCTACGAGCAGTACTTC. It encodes CATQGTETYEQYF.

CDR3 DNA: TGTGCCAGCGCCGGGACGGGCGATGAAAAACTGTTTTTT. Its translation is CASAGTGDEKLFF. V gene TRBV25-1 combines with J gene TRBJ1-4; possible D gene TRBD1, 5 bases. CDR1 and CDR2 (germline): MGHDK, SYGVNS. Trimming removed 8 bases at V and 6 bases at J, with 13 bases between. This CDR3 has 13 residues. The entire variable domain, with the rest obtained from reference TRBV25-1 and TRBJ1-4, is as follows: EADIYQTPRYLVIGTGKKITLECSQTMGHDKMYWYQQDPGMELHLIHYSYGVNSTEKGDLSSESTVSRIRTEHFPLTLESARPSHTSQYLCASAGTGDEKLFFGSGTQLSVL.

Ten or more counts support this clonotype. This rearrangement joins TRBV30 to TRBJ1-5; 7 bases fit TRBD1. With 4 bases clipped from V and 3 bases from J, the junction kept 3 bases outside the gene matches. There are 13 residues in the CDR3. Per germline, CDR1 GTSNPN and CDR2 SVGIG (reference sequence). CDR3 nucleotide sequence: TGTGCCTGGAACCAGGGGGACAATCAGCCCCAGCATTTT. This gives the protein CAWNQGDNQPQHF.

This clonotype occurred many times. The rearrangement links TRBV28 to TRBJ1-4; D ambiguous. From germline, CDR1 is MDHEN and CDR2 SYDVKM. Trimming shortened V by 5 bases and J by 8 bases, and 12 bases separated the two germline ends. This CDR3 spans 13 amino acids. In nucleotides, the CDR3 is TGTGCCAGCAGTCCCCCGGGAAGCGAAAAACTGTTTTTT. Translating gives CASSPPGSEKLFF.

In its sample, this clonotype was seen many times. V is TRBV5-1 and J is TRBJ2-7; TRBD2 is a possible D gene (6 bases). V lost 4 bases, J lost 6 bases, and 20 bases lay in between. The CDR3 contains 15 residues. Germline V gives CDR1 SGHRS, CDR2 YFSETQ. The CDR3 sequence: CASSPPRPGDGEQYF. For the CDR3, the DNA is TGCGCCAGCAGCCCGCCGCGCCCGGGAGACGGCGAGCAGTACTTC.

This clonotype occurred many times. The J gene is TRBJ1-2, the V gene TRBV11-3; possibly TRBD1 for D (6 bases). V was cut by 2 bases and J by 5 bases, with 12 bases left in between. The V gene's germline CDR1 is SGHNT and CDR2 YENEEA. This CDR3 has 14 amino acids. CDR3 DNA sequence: TGTGCCAGCAGCTTACGGGGGGCCTCTTATGGCTACACCTTC. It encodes CASSLRGASYGYTF.

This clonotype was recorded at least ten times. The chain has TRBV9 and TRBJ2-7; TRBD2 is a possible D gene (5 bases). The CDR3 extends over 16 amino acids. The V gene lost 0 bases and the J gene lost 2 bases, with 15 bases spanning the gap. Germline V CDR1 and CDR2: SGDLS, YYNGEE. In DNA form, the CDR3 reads TGTGCCAGCAGCGTAGTTAGGCTAAAGACTACCTACGAGCAGTACTTC. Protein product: CASSVVRLKTTYEQYF.

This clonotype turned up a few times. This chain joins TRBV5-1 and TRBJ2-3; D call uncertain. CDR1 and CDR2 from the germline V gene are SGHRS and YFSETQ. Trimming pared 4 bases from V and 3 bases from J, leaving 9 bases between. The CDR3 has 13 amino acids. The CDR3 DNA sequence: TGCGCCAGCAGCCGTGGTGGGACAGATACGCAGTATTTT. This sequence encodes CASSRGGTDTQYF. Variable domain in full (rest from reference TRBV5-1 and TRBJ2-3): KAGVTQTPRYLIKTRGQQVTLSCSPISGHRSVSWYQQTPGQGLQFLFEYFSETQRNKGNFPGRFSGRQFSNSRSEMNVSTLELGDSALYLCASSRGGTDTQYFGPGTRLTVL.

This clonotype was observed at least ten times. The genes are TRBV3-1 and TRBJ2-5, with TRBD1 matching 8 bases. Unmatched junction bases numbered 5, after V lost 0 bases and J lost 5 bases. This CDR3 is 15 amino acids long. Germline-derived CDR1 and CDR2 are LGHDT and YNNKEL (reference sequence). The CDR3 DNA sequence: TGTGCCAGCAGCCAAGATGGCAGGGGGCGGGAGACCCAGTACTTC. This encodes CASSQDGRGRETQYF.

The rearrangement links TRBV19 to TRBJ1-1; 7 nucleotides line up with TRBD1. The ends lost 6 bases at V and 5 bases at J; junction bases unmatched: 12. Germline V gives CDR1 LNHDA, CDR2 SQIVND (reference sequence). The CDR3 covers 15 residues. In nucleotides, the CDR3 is TGTGCCAGTAGATCCTCCGAGGGGGCGCGGACTGAAGCTTTCTTT. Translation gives CASRSSEGARTEAFF.

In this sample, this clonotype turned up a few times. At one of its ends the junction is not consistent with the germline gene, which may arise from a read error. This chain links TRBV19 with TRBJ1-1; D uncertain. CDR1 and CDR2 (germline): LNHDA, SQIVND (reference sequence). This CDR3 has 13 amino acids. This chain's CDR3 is CASSLGRNTEALF. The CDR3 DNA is TGTGCCAGTAGTCTGGGGAGGAACACTGAAGCTCTCTTT.

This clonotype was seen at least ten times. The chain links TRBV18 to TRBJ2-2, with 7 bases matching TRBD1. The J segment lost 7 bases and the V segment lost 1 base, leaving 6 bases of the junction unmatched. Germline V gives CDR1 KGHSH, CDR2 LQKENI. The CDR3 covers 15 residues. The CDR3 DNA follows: TGTGCCAGCTCACCACTGACAGGGATATACGGGGAGCTGTTTTTT. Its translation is CASSPLTGIYGELFF.

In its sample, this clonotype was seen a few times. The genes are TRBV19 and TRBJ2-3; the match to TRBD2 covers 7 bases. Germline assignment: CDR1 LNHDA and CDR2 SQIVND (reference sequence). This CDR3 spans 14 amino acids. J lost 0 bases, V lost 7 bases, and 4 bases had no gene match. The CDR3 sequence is CASTVSGSTDTQYF. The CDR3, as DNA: TGTGCCAGTACCGTTAGCGGGAGCACAGATACGCAGTATTTT.